This T cell receptor beta chain was identified in a study of prognosis after radiotherapy for stage I lung cancer (dated by TCRdb to about 2021). In the study overall: Approximately 20 stage I NSCLC patients were enrolled in Nanjing, China, between early 2018 and 2019. No patient received concurrent therapy alongside SBRT. Peripheral blood TCR beta repertoires were profiled in stage I NSCLC patients before and after stereotactic body radiotherapy, and the repertoires were related to distant failure. Using image-guided IMRT or VMAT, SBRT was delivered in 3 to 5 fractions at a biologically effective dose of at least 100 Gy. The study sequenced about 40 blood samples from some 19 patients, one before and one after SBRT per patient. After SBRT, distant metastases developed in four of the 19 patients at a median of 7 months, while the remaining 15 patients had no significant progression. Every patient was deemed medically inoperable, approximately 11 because of comorbidities and more than five because they refused surgery. The cohort was made up of about a dozen men and a handful of women, with a median age of around 78 years and an age range of roughly 53 to 95 years. The study included fourteen patients with newly diagnosed primary stage I lung tumors and five or six with oligometastatic NSCLC after surgical resection of the primary tumor. Squamous cell carcinoma histology was identified in 6 or 7 patients, and adenocarcinoma histology was identified in some 11 patients.

No patient had a history of other malignancies or prior chemotherapy or radiotherapy, and all had node-negative disease on CT and PET/CT. At each of two time points, 6 to 7.5 milliliters of peripheral venous blood were collected in EDTA tubes. Ficoll-Paque Plus density-gradient centrifugation was used to isolate PBMCs. Samples were stored at -80°C immediately after collection until analysis. On this clonotype: The antigen it binds to is not known. No base quality information exists; no much larger clone differs at one position.

The TCR beta CDR3 region was amplified from genomic DNA by two rounds of multiplex PCR. The first PCR round used primers specific to each TRBV and TRBJ gene, with sequences filed in Chinese patent CN105087789A. Universal primers were used in the second round of PCR. The Roche High Pure PCR Template Preparation Kit was used to extract genomic DNA from the frozen PBMCs. Paired-end sequencing with 151 bp reads was performed on the libraries using an Illumina HiSeq 3000. The paper's processing steps were these. Raw reads lacking the multiplex PCR primer sequences were removed with CutAdapt. High-quality paired reads were merged into contigs with PEAR. By aligning each contig to reference sequences, MiXCR assigned the TRB V, D and J gene segments to that contig. CDR3 sequences were clustered by base quality and sequence similarity to remove sequencing errors. Shannon entropy normalized by the natural log of productive TCR sequence number was used as the measure of diversity. Clonality was defined as one minus Shannon entropy divided by the natural log of the number of unique clonotypes. Using the Youden index from ROC curves, the researchers picked the repertoire-metric cut-offs for progression-free survival, and all analyses were carried out in R 3.5.3. The public reads were reprocessed in TCRdb via fastp at Q25 and MiXCR, keeping in-frame beta chains. A single entry per CDR3 protein holds the most common genes and DNA from its merged rows. For this entry, the V and J calls and clone size follow TCRdb and not the study's own pipeline. The sample contains approximately 30,000 distinct CDR3 sequences, about 33% of them found a single time. The top ten clonotypes cover 30% to 40% of the sample.

The germline V gene encodes CDR1 MNHNS and CDR2 SASEGT. V and J are trimmed by 7 bases and 8 bases, and the gene matches miss 19 bases of the junction. The cysteine opens and the phenylalanine closes a CDR3 of 18 amino acids. Only the CDR3 DNA stays, 54 bases, in frame from base 1. Study-wide findings and limitations: The study was limited by the small cohort and short follow-up, and independent validation of the study findings is required. Post-SBRT Shannon entropy and its change from baseline were lower in patients who developed distant metastases; baseline Shannon entropy was not associated with metastases. A decrease in unique TCR clone counts was observed after SBRT (median 10,088 before versus around 6,900 after; Wilcoxon paired P=0.011). No determination of tumor specificity was made for expanded TCR clones. Differences by metastasis status were reportedly seen in TRBV and TRBJ usage frequencies, involving two V genes at baseline and, after SBRT, under 10 V genes and two J genes. None of the reported P values were adjusted for multiple comparisons.

Recombination joined TRBV6-1 with TRBJ2-1; TRBD2 aligns with 11 central bases. This sequence was found in a donor at least 50 years old with non-small cell lung cancer. Sample: PBMCs, taken before or after stereotactic body radiation therapy (not recorded which). The CDR3 region reads CASTHPETSGVLADEQFF. The sequenced DNA is TGTGCCAGCACCCACCCCGAGACTAGCGGGGTCCTTGCAGATGAGCAGTTCTTC.